This paragraph covers one TCR beta chain sequence. Its matching antigen is unknown. The data belong to a study of T cells in Graves' hyperthyroidism and ophthalmopathy. From germline, CDR1 is MNHNY and CDR2 SVGAGI (reference sequence). This CDR3 comprises 12 residues. Trimming took off 2 bases at V and 15 bases at J, with 11 bases between the two ends. Whole-study results and caveats: Blood also showed most of the thyroid clonotypes that were expanded above 0.001. The model anticipated ophthalmopathy a median approximately 6.7 months pre-onset.

Inclusion characteristics of ophthalmopathy patients comprised a Clinical Activity Score of at least 3, a NOSPECS grade of at least 4, and duration under 3 months. Clinical symptoms, serum thyroxine, TRAb, thyroid ultrasound and orbital computed tomography established diagnosis. Amplification targeted TCR beta CDR3 regions from RNA transcripts. First-round RT-PCR targeting the TCR CDR3 was performed with the HTBI primer set. MiXCR, run by TCRdb on the multiplex PCR reads, gives a single entry per CDR3 protein. The table lists about 300,000 distinct CDR3 sequences, about 19% of them singletons. The gene calls are TRBV6-6 and TRBJ2-6; TRBD1 is a possible D gene (6 bases). The sequence was obtained from a man in his fifties or sixties with Graves' ophthalmopathy. The source material was blood. The CDR3 sequence: CASSYPGQNLTF. CDR3 nucleotides: TGTGCCAGCAGTTACCCAGGACAGAACCTGACTTTC.